The rows below give T cell receptor beta chains drawn from one sample of a study of T cells in tumors after PD-1 blockade. Sequenced by immunoSEQ multiplex PCR; TCRdb stores in-frame clones only, minus some. The sample has roughly 60,000 clones; roughly 77% are singletons. The sequencing here drew on PBMCs, taken before anti-PD-1 treatment. The receptors derive from a human donor with basal cell carcinoma. Both conserved end residues are part of each CDR3.

v_call: TRBV24-1
cdr3_aa: CATSGLTRDALRRDQPQHF

v_call: TRBV15
cdr3_aa: CATSSLWDRQPQHF

v_call: TRBV10-1
cdr3_aa: CASSYYRDRGLSEQYF

v_call: TRBV28
cdr3_aa: CASSRTSGGPSSYEQYF

v_call: TRBV27
cdr3_aa: CASSERGGFEQYF

v_call: TRBV6-5
cdr3_aa: CASSTSGGNTDTQYF

v_call: TRBV19
cdr3_aa: CASSHFTTVNTEAFF

v_call: TRBV7-2
cdr3_aa: CASSAGGSSNEKLFF

v_call: TRBV2
cdr3_aa: CASKWGAAEKLFF

v_call: TRBV6-6
cdr3_aa: CASSYGAGRSSPLHF

v_call: TRBV28
cdr3_aa: CASLGGLVGYTF

v_call: TRBV19
cdr3_aa: CASSHGQGASQPQHF

v_call: TRBV27
cdr3_aa: CASSPRKGVTSSYNSPLHF

v_call: TRBV5-1
cdr3_aa: CASRTDRNTEAFF

v_call: TRBV27
cdr3_aa: CASSPLLGTGEAFF

v_call: TRBV3-1/TRBV3-2
cdr3_aa: CASSQGTNRQVEQYF